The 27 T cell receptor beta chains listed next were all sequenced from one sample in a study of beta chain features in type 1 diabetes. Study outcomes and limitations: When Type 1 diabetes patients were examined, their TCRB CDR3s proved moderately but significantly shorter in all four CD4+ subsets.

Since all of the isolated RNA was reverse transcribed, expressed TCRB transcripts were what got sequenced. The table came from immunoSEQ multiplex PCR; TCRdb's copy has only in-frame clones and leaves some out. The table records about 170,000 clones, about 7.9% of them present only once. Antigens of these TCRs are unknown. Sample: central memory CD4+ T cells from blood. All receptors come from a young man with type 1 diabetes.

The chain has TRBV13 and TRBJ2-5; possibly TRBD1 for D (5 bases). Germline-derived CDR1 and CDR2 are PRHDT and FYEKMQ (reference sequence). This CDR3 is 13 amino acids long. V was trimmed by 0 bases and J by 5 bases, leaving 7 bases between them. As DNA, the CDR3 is TGTGCCAGCAGCTTAGGCAGGGTGGAGACCCAGTACTTC. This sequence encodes CASSLGRVETQYF.

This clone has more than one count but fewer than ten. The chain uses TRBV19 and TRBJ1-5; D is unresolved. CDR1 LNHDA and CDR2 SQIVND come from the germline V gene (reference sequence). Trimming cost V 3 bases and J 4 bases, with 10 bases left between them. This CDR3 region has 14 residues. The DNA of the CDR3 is TGTGCCAGTAGTATTGGACGGAGGAATCAGCCCCAGCATTTT. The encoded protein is CASSIGRRNQPQHF.

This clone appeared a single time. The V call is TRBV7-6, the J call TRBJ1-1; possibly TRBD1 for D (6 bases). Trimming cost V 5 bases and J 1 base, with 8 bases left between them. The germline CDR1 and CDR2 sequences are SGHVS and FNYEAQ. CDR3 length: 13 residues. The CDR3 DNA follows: TGTGCCAGCAGCACGGACAGGAACACTGAAGCTTTCTTT. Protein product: CASSTDRNTEAFF.

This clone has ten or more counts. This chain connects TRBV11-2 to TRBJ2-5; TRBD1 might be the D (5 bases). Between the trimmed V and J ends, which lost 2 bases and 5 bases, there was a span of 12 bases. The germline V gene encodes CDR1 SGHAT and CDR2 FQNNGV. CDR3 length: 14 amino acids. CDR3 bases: TGTGCCAGCAGCTTACAACACAAGGGGGAGACCCAGTACTTC. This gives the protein CASSLQHKGETQYF.

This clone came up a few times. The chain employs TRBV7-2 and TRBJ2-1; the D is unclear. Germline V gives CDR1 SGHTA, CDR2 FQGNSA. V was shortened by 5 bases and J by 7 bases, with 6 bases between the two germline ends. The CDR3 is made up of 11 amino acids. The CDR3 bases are TGTGCCAGCAGCGGGCTAAATGAGCAGTTCTTC. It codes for CASSGLNEQFF.

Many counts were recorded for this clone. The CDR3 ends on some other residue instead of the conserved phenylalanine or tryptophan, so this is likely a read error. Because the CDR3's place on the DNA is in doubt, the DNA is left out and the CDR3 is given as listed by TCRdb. The chain's CDR3 is CASSSIGSAAL. V and J are TRBV7-9 and TRBJ2-3; TRBD2, the table's D call, lacks a check against the DNA. The CDR3 is 11 amino acids in total, end residues counted. Germline V CDR1 and CDR2: SEHNR, FQNEAQ (reference sequence).

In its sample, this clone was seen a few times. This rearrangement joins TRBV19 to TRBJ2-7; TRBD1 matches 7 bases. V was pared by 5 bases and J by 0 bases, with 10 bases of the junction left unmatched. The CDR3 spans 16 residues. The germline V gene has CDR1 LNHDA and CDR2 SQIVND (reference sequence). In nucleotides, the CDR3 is TGTGCCAGTAGTTTCCGTATGACAGGGAACTCCTACGAGCAGTACTTC. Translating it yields CASSFRMTGNSYEQYF.

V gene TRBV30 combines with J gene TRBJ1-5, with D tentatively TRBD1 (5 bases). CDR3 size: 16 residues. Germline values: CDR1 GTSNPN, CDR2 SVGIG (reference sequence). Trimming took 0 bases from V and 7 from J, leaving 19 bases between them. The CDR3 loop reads CAWSVSGGMAGQPQHF. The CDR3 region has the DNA TGTGCCTGGAGTGTAAGCGGGGGTATGGCTGGGCAGCCCCAGCATTTT.

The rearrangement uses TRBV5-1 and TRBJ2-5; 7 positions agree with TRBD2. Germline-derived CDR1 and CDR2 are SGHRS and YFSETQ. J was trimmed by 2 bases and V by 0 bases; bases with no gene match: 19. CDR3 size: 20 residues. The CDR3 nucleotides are TGCGCCAGCAGCTTGGGGGTAGGGGCGGGGGTCAGAGGAAGTCAAGAGACCCAGTACTTC. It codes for CASSLGVGAGVRGSQETQYF.

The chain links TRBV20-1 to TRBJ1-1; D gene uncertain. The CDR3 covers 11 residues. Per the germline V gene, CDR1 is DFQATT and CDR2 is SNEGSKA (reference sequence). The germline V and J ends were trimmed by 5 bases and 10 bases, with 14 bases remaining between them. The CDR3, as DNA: TGCAGTGCTCCCCGTGGGCTATCAGCTTTCTTT. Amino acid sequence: CSAPRGLSAFF.

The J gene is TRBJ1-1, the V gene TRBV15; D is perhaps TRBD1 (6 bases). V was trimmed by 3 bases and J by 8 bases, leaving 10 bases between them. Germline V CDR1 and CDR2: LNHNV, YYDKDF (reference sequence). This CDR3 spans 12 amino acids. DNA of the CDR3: TGTGCCACCAGCAGGGACAGTTTGGAAGCTTTCTTT. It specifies CATSRDSLEAFF. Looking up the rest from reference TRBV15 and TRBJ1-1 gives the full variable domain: DAMVIQNPRYQVTQFGKPVTLSCSQTLNHNVMYWYQQKSSQAPKLLFHYYDKDFNNEADTPDNFQSRRPNTSFCFLDIRSPGLGDTAMYLCATSRDSLEAFFGQGTRLTVV.

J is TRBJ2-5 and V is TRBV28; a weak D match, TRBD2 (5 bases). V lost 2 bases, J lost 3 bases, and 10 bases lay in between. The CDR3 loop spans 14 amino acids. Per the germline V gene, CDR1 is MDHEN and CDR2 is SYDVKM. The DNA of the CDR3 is TGTGCCAGCAGTTTAGAGGGAAATGAAGAGACCCAGTACTTC. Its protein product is CASSLEGNEETQYF.

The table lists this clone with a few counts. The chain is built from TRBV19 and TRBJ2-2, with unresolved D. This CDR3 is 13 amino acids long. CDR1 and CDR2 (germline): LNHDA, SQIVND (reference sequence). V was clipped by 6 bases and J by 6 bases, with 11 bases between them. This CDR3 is CASREFRSGELFF. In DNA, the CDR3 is TGTGCCAGTAGGGAGTTCCGATCCGGGGAGCTGTTTTTT.

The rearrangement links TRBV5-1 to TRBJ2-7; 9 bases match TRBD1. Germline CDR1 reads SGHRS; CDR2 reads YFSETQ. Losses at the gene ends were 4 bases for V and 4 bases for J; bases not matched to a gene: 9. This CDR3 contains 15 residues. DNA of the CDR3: TGCGCCAGCAGCGAAGCCGGGACAGGGAATTACGAGCAGTACTTC. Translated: CASSEAGTGNYEQYF.

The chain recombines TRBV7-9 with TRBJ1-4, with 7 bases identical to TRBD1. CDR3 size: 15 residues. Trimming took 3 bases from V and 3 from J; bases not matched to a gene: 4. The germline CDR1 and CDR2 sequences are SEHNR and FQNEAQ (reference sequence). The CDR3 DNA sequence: TGTGCCAGCAGCTTTTCGGGACAGTCTAATGAAAAACTGTTTTTT. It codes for CASSFSGQSNEKLFF.

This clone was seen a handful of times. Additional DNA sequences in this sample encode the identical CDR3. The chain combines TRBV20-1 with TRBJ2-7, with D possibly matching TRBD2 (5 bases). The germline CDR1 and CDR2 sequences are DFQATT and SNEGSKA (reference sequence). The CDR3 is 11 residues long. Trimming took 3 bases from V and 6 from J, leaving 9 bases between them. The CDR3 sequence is CSARQGSEQYF. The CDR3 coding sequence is TGCAGTGCTAGGCAAGGGAGCGAGCAGTACTTC.

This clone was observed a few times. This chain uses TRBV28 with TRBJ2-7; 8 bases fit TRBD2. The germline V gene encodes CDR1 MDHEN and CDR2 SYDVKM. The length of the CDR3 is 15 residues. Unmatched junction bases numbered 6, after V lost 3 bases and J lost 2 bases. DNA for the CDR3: TGTGCCAGCAGTTTTGCGGGGGGTAAACCCTACGAGCAGTACTTC. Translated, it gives CASSFAGGKPYEQYF.

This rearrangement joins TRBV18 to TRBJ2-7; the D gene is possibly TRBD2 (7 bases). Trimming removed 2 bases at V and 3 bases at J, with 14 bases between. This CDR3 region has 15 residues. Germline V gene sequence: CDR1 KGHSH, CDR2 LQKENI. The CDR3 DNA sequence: TGTGCCAGCTCACCAGGGGGGGCCAGGGGCTACGAGCAGTACTTC. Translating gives CASSPGGARGYEQYF. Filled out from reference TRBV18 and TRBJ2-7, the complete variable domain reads NAGVMQNPRHLVRRRGQEARLRCSPMKGHSHVYWYRQLPEEGLKFMVYLQKENIIDESGMPKERFSAEFPKEGPSILRIQQVVRGDSAAYFCASSPGGARGYEQYFGPGTRLTVT.

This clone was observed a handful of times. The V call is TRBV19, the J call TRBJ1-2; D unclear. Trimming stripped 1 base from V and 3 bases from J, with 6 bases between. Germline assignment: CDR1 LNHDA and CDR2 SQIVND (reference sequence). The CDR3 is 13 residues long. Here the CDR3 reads CASSIGQDYGYTF. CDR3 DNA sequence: TGTGCCAGTAGTATAGGGCAGGACTATGGCTACACCTTC.

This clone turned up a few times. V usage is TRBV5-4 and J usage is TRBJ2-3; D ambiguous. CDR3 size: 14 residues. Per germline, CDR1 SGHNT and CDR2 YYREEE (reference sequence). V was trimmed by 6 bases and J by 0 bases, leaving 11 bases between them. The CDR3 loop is CASNAKPSTDTQYF. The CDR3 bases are TGTGCCAGCAACGCTAAACCTAGCACAGATACGCAGTATTTT.

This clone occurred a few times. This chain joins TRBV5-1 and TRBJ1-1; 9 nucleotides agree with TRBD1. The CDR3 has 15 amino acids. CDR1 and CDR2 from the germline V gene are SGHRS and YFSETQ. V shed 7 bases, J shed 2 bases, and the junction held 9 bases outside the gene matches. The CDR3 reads CASGPPGQGNTEAFF. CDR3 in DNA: TGCGCCAGCGGACCCCCGGGACAGGGTAACACTGAAGCTTTCTTT.

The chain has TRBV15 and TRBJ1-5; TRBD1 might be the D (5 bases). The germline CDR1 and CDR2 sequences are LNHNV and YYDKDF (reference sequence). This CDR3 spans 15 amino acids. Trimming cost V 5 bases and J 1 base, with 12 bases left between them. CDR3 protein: CATSGGSGSNQPQHF. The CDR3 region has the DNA TGTGCCACCAGCGGTGGATCAGGGAGCAATCAGCCCCAGCATTTT.

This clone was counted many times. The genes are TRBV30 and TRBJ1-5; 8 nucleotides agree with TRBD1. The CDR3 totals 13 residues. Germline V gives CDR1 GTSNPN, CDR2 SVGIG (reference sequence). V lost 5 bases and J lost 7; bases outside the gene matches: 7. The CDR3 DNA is TGTGCCTGGGAACAGGGGGGAGGGCAGCCCCAGCATTTT. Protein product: CAWEQGGGQPQHF. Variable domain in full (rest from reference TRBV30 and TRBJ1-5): SQTIHQWPATLVQPVGSPLSLECTVEGTSNPNLYWYRQAAGRGLQLLFYSVGIGQISSEVPQNLSASRPQDRQFILSSKKLLLSDSGFYLCAWEQGGGQPQHFGDGTRLSIL.

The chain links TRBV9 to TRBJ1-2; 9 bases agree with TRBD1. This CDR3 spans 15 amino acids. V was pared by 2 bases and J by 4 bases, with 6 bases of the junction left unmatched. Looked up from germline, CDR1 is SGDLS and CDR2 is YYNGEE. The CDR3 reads CASSVRQGGSYGYTF. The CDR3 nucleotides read TGTGCCAGCAGCGTGAGACAGGGGGGTTCCTATGGCTACACCTTC. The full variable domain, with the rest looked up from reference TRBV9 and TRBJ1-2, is DSGVTQTPKHLITATGQRVTLRCSPRSGDLSVYWYQQSLDQGLQFLIQYYNGEERAKGNILERFSAQQFPDLHSELNLSSLELGDSALYFCASSVRQGGSYGYTFGSGTRLTVV.

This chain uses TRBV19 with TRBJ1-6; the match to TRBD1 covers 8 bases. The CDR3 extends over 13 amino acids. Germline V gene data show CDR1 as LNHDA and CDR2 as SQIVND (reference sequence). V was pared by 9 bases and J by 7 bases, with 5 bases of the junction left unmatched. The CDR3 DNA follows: TGTGCCAGCGGACAGGGTGGCAATTCACCCCTCCACTTT. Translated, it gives CASGQGGNSPLHF.

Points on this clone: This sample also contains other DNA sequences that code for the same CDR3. CDR3 protein: CASSLDRVRSGYTF. As DNA, the CDR3 is TGCGCCAGCAGCTTGGACAGGGTTCGCAGTGGCTACACCTTC. The rearrangement joins TRBV5-1 to TRBJ1-2, with D maybe TRBD1 (6 bases). V gave up 0 bases and J gave up 7 bases, with 13 bases separating them. CDR1 and CDR2 (germline): SGHRS, YFSETQ. The CDR3 has 14 amino acids.

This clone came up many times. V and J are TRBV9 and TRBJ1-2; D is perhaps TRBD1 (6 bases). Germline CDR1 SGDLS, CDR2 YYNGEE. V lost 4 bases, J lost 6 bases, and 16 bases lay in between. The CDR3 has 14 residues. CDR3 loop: CASSLEQGRNGYTF. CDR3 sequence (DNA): TGTGCCAGCAGCCTAGAACAGGGTCGGAATGGCTACACCTTC.